The T cell receptor beta chain described here comes from a study of cytomegalovirus exposure and HLA in healthy donors. Study context: A preliminary data release comprised 80 million to 95 million unique TCRs obtained from HLA-typed donors. Study-wide results and caveats: In a later analysis, parvovirus B19, influenza, CMV and Epstein-Barr virus appeared linked to several top co-occurrence clusters. Likely technical artifact: a cluster of highly shared sequence variants. A previous analysis found most TCR beta V segments productive roughly 90% or roughly 30% of the time.

A note on this clone: The antigen is unknown.

Germline-derived CDR1 and CDR2 are SGHNT and YYREEE (reference sequence). With 0 bases removed from V and 2 bases from J, the gap between germline ends came to 9 bases. The CDR3 runs to 14 residues. PCR involved 60 Vbeta and 13 Jbeta primers. Sequencing used immunoSEQ multiplex PCR; TCRdb keeps in-frame clones, though not all of them. The sample yields 120,000 or so clones, 55% to 75% seen once. The sequence was obtained from a man between 25 and 39 years old in good health and CMV-seropositive. The chain links TRBV5-4 to TRBJ2-7; weak D call: TRBD2 (6 bases). Material: PBMCs. CDR3 DNA: TGTGCCAGCAGCTTGGGCGGGGTTACCTACGAGCAGTACTTC. Translated, it gives CASSLGGVTYEQYF.